This TCR beta chain was observed in a study of shared clonotypes between healthy human individuals. Overall study results and limits: Estimated richness values were generally larger in naive subsets than in memory subsets. For naive CD4 cells, 4.5% to 6.5% of clonotypes were shared across a handful of donors.

CDR1 and CDR2 (germline): KGHSH, LQKENI. V lost 3 bases and J lost 1; bases outside the gene matches: 0. CDR3 length: 14 residues. For each subset, genomic DNA was distributed in equal portions over several immunoSEQ plates. Only in-frame clones appear in the TCRdb table, and some are missing; sequencing was by immunoSEQ multiplex PCR. The data contain more than 2,000,000 clones, roughly nine tenths of them singletons. This clone has a handful of counts. Its specificity is not known. This specimen includes other DNA sequences encoding the same CDR3. The chain combines TRBV18 with TRBJ1-1; 9 bases line up with TRBD1. The source of this sequence is a man younger than 35 in good health. The sequenced material came from naive CD4+ T cells sorted from blood. As for subset: CD45RA+ positively selected. CDR3 nucleotide sequence: TGTGCCAGCTCACCGGGACAGGGGAACACTGAAGCTTTCTTT. This encodes CASSPGQGNTEAFF. The complete variable domain, with remaining parts taken from reference TRBV18 and TRBJ1-1, reads NAGVMQNPRHLVRRRGQEARLRCSPMKGHSHVYWYRQLPEEGLKFMVYLQKENIIDESGMPKERFSAEFPKEGPSILRIQQVVRGDSAAYFCASSPGQGNTEAFFGQGTRLTVV.